The rows below give T cell receptor beta chains drawn from one sample of a study of blood T cell repertoires in COVID-19. Here immunoSEQ multiplex PCR was the method, and the copy in TCRdb shows in-frame clones only, minus some. The profile covers under 150,000 clones, with about 83% appearing a single time and roughly 5.5% taken by the ten largest. Sequenced: PBMCs or T cells enriched from blood (not recorded which). Source of these receptors: a woman aged 45-59 years who had been exposed to COVID-19. The conserved cysteine and the conserved F or W are not part of the CDR3 here. A D gene is named only where the DNA matches it firmly.

v_call d_call cdr3_aa
TRBV3-1/TRBV3-2 TRBD2 ASSQGLAGPYEQY
TRBV4-3 - ASSQGWGVAF
TRBV27 - ASSFGRGQPQH
TRBV19 TRBD1 ASNIGDSQGNTIY
TRBV10-1 - ASSEGSSRYNEQF
TRBV6-6 - ASSYGGGVEQY
TRBV24-1 TRBD1 GLGGGQGVDGYT
TRBV11-1 - ASSLPFYEQY
TRBV5-5 - ASSPDSNYGYT
TRBV5-4 - ASSLVLEGEQY
TRBV9 - ASSVAGLGEAF
TRBV6-5 TRBD2 ASSSRGDTGELF
TRBV7-2 TRBD1 ASSLNRAHRGDEKLF
TRBV7-9 - ASSAGTGTGELF
TRBV18 - ASSPGLSGPFPDTQY
TRBV12-5 - ASGLVSRPLNQPQH
TRBV6-5 - ASSYLREQF
TRBV11-2 - ASSDRAGSNEQY
TRBV4-1 - ASSQPQETQY
TRBV5-1 - ASSLAPGLDQH
TRBV4-3 - ASSLRLQGGAGELF
TRBV7-2 - ASRSTAALSYNSPLH
TRBV6-5 TRBD1 ASTNRGTNEKLF
TRBV16 - ASSQSEGGGYT
TRBV7-2 TRBD2 ASSPPGLAYNEQF
TRBV10-3 TRBD1 AISGQGRDTEAF
TRBV6-2/TRBV6-3 TRBD2 ASSSPQLAGVGNEQF
TRBV7-9 - ASSKKRPGSHLLSSGNTIY
TRBV18 TRBD1 ASSRTGLEQY
TRBV29-1 TRBD2 SVTSGPRLGTQY
TRBV7-2 - ASSLGLAGEQF
TRBV6-4 - ASSDSMKGSDEQF
TRBV9 - ASSDLASSAF
TRBV6-5 - ASSYEGVLSGNTIY
TRBV4-3 - ASSPRGGEGEQY
TRBV11-3 TRBD1 ASSRDGQVTYNEQF
TRBV7-6 TRBD2 ASSLGTSGTGELF
TRBV6-2/TRBV6-3 - ASSHPTRQETQY
TRBV5-4 - ASSLGSRAGTNTEAF
TRBV7-2 - ASSLGPTGGAYEQY
TRBV18 - ASSPGGPDEQY
TRBV19 - ASSGGNRETQY
TRBV5-1 TRBD1 ASSTPGGAGTEAF
TRBV7-8 - ASSQRLPGVSDTQY
TRBV7-9 - ASSLGAETNIQY
TRBV7-6 - ASSLASSETQY
TRBV4-3 - ASSHTTGLTEAF
TRBV30 TRBD1 AWDGRGRLGYT
TRBV18 TRBD1 ASSLYTQGAHEQY
TRBV19 TRBD2 ASSIGVGRASTDTQY
TRBV13 TRBD2 ASSHQTSGSSYEQY
TRBV6-5 - ASSYSQNTEAF
TRBV5-5 - ASSKMTGPETQY
TRBV4-3 TRBD2 ASSQEGGRGYNEQF